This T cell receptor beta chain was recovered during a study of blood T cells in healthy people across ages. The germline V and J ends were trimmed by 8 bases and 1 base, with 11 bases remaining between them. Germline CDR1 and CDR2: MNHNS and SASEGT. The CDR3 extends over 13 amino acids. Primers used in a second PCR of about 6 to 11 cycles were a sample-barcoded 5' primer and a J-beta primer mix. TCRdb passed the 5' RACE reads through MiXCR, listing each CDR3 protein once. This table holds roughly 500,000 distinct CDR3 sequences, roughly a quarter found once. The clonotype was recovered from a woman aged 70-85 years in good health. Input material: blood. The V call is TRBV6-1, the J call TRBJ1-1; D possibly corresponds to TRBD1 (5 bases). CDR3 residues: CASGYQGNTEAFF. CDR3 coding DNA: TGTGCCAGCGGTTATCAGGGGAACACTGAAGCTTTCTTT.